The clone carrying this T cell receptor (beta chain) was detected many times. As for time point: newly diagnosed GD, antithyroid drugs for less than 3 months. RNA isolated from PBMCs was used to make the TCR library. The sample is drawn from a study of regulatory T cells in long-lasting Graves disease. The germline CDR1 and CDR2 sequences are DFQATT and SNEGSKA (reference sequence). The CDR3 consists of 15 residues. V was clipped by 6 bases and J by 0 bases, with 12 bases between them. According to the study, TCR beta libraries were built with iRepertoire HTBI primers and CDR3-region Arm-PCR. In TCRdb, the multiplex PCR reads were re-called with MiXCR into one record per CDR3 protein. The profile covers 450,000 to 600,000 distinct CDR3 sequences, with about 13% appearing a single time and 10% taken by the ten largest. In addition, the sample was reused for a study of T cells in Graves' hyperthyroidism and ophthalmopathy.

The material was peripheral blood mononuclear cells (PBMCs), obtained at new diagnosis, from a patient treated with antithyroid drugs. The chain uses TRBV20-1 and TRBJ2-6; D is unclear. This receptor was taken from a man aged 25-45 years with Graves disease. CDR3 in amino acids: CSALQRNSGANVLTF. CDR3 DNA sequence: TGCAGTGCCCTACAGCGAAACTCTGGGGCCAACGTCCTGACTTTC.